The present T cell receptor beta chain was sequenced within a study of T cell changes during pregnancy in multiple sclerosis. Profiled with immunoSEQ multiplex PCR; TCRdb holds only in-frame clones, not every one. The sample includes about 56,000 clones, 75% to 90% of them seen just once. V was clipped by 1 base and J by 0 bases, with 8 bases between them. The CDR3 runs 15 residues. CDR1 and CDR2 from the germline V gene are SGHRS and YFSETQ. The specimen was peripheral blood, collected after pregnancy. This sequence originates from a female donor with multiple sclerosis, enrolled in a pregnancy study. The chain is built from TRBV5-1 and TRBJ1-3; D gene uncertain. As DNA, the CDR3 is TGCGCCAGCAGCTTGAGCTCGAACTCTGGAAACACCATATATTTT. This encodes CASSLSSNSGNTIYF.